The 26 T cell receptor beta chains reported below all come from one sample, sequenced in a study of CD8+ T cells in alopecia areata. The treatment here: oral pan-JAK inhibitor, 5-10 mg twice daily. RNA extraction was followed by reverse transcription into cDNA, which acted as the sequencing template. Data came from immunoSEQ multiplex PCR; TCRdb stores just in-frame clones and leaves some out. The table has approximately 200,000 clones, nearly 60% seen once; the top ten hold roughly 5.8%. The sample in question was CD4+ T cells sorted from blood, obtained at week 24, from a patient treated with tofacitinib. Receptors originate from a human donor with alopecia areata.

The CDR3 nucleotides read TGTGCCAGTAGTATGATTGGTGGACTAGCGGGAGGGGAGCAGTTCTTC. Its translation is CASSMIGGLAGGEQFF. The J gene is TRBJ2-1, the V gene TRBV19, with TRBD2 identical over 15 bases. Looked up from germline, CDR1 is LNHDA and CDR2 is SQIVND (reference sequence). The CDR3 loop spans 16 amino acids. With 3 bases clipped from V and 10 bases from J, the junction kept 7 bases outside the gene matches.

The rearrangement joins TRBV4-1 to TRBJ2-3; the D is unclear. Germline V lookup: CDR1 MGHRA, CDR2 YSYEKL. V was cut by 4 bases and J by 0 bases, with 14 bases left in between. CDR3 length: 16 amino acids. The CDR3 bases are TGCGCCAGCAGCCTCCTCGGAGACACTAGCACAGATACGCAGTATTTT. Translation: CASSLLGDTSTDTQYF.

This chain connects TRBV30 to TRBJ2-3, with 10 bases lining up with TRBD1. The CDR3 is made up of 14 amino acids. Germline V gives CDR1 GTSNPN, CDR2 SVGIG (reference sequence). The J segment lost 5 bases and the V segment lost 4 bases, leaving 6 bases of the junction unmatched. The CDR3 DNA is TGTGCCTGGAACCTGGGACAGGGGAGAGATACGCAGTATTTT. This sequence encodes CAWNLGQGRDTQYF.

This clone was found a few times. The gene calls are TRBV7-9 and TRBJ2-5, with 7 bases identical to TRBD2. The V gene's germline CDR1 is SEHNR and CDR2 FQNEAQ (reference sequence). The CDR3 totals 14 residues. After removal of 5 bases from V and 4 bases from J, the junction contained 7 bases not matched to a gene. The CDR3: CASSARTSGETQYF. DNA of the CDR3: TGTGCCAGCAGCGCCCGGACTAGTGGAGAGACCCAGTACTTC.

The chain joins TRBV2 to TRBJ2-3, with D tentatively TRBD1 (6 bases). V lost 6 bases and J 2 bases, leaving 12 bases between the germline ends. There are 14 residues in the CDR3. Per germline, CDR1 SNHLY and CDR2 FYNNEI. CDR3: CASRRQVNTDTQYF. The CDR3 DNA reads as TGTGCCAGCAGGCGACAGGTGAACACAGATACGCAGTATTTT.

CDR3 bases: TGTGCCAGTGATCCGGGACTAGGACAAGATACGCAGTATTTT. Its protein is CASDPGLGQDTQYF. The rearrangement links TRBV5-6 to TRBJ2-3; TRBD2 aligns across 8 bases. V lost 8 bases to trimming and J lost 5 bases; unmatched junction nucleotides: 10. Germline values: CDR1 SGHDT, CDR2 YYEEEE. CDR3 size: 14 residues.

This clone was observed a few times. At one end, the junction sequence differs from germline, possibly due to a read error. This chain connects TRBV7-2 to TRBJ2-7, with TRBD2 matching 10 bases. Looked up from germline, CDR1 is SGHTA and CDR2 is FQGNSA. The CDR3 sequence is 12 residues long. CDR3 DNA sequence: TGTGCCAGCAGCTCACCACTAGCGGGGCTTAGGTTC. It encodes CASSSPLAGLRF.

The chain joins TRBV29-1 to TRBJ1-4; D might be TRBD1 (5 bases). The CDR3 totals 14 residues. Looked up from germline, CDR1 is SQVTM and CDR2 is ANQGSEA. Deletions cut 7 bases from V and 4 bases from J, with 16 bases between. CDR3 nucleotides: TGCAGCGCAGAGGAGGGGCAGGGTAATGAAAAACTGTTTTTT. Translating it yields CSAEEGQGNEKLFF.

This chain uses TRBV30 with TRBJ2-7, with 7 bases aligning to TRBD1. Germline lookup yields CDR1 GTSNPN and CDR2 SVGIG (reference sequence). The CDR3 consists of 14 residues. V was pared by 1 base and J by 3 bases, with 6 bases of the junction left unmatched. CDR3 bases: TGTGCCTGGAGTGCGCTGGGACAGTACTACGAGCAGTACTTC. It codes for CAWSALGQYYEQYF.

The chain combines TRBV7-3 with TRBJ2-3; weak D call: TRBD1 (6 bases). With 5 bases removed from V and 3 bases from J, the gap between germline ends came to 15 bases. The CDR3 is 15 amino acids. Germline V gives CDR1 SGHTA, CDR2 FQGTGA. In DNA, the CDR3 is TGTGCCAGCAGCCTCGACCTAAGGGGGACAGATACGCAGTATTTT. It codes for CASSLDLRGTDTQYF. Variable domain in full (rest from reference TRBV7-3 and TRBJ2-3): GAGVSQTPSNKVTEKGKYVELRCDPISGHTALYWYRQSLGQGPEFLIYFQGTGAADDSGLPNDRFFAVRPEGSVSTLKIQRTERGDSAVYLCASSLDLRGTDTQYFGPGTRLTVL.

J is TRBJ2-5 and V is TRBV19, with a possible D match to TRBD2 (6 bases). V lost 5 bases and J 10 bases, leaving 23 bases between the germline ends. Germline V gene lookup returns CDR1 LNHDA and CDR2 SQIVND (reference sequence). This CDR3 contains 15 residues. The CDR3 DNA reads TGTGCCAGTAGTGCCCGGGACTGGAGCTCCGGGGACCAGTACTTC. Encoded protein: CASSARDWSSGDQYF.

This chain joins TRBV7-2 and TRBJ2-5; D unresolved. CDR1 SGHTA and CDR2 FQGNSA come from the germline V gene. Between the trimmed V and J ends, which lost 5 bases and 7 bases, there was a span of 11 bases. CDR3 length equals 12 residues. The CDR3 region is CASSRFTGTQYF. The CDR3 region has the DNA TGTGCCAGCAGCCGTTTCACTGGGACCCAGTACTTC.

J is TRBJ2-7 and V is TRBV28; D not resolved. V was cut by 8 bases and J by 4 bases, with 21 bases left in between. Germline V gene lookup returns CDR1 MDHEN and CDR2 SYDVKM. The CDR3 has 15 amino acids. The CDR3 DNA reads TGTGCCAGCGTTAAGCATCGCCCGTATAATTACGAGCAGTACTTC. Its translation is CASVKHRPYNYEQYF.

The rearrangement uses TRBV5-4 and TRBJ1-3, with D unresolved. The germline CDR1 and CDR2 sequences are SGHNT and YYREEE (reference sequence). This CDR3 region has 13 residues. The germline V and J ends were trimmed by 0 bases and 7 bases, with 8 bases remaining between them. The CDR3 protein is CASSLEGMNTIYF. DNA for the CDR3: TGTGCCAGCAGCTTGGAAGGGATGAACACCATATATTTT. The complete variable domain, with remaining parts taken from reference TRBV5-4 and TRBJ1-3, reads ETGVTQSPTHLIKTRGQQVTLRCSSQSGHNTVSWYQQALGQGPQFIFQYYREEENGRGNFPPRFSGLQFPNYSSELNVNALELDDSALYLCASSLEGMNTIYFGEGSWLTVV.

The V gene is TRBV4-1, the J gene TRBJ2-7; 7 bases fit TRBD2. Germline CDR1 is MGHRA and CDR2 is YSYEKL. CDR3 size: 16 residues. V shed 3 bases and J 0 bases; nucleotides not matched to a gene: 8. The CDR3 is CASSQPTLAASYEQYF. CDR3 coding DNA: TGCGCCAGCAGCCAGCCAACCCTAGCGGCCTCCTACGAGCAGTACTTC.

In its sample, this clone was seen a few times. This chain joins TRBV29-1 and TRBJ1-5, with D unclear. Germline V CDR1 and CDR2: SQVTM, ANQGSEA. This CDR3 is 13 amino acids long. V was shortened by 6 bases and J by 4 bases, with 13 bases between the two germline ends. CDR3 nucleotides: TGCAGCGTCGCTGACCGGTTAAATCAGCCCCAGCATTTT. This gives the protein CSVADRLNQPQHF.

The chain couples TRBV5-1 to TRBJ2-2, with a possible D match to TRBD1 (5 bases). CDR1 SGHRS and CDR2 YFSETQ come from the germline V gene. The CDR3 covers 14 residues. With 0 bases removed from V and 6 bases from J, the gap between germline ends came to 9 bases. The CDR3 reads CASSLEGFAGELFF. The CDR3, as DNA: TGCGCCAGCAGCTTGGAGGGGTTTGCCGGGGAGCTGTTTTTT. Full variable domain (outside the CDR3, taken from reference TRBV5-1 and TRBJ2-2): KAGVTQTPRYLIKTRGQQVTLSCSPISGHRSVSWYQQTPGQGLQFLFEYFSETQRNKGNFPGRFSGRQFSNSRSEMNVSTLELGDSALYLCASSLEGFAGELFFGEGSRLTVL.

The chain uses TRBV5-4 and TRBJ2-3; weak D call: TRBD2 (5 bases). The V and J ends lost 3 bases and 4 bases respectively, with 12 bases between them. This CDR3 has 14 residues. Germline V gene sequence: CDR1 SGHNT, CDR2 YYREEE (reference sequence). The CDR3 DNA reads TGTGCCAGCAGCTACGAGGGCAGCGCAGATACGCAGTATTTT. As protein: CASSYEGSADTQYF. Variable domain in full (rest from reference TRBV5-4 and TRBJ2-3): ETGVTQSPTHLIKTRGQQVTLRCSSQSGHNTVSWYQQALGQGPQFIFQYYREEENGRGNFPPRFSGLQFPNYSSELNVNALELDDSALYLCASSYEGSADTQYFGPGTRLTVL.

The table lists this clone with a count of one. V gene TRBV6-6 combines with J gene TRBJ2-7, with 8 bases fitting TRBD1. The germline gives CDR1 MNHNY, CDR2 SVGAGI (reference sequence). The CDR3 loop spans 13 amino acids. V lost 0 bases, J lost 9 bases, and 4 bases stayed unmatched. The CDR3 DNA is TGTGCCAGCAGTTACTCGACAGGGGAGGTGCAGTACTTC. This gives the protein CASSYSTGEVQYF.

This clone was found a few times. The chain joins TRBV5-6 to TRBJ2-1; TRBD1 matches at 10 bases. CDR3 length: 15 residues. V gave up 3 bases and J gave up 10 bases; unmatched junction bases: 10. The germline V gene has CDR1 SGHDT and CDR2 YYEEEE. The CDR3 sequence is CASSSTGTGVGEQFF. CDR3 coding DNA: TGTGCCAGCAGCTCTACCGGGACAGGGGTGGGAGAGCAGTTCTTC.

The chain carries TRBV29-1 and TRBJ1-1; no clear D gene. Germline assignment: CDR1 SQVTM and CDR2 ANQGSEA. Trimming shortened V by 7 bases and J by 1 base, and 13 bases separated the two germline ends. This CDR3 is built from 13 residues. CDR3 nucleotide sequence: TGCAGCGCTGGTACCCGGGAGAACACTGAAGCTTTCTTT. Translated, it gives CSAGTRENTEAFF.

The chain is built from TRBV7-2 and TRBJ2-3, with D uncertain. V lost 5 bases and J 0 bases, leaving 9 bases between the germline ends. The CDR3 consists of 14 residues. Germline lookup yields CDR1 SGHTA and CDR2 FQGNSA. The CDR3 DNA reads TGTGCCAGCAGCCCTCTTCGGAGCACAGATACGCAGTATTTT. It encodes CASSPLRSTDTQYF.

CDR3 DNA sequence: TGTGCCAGCAGTTACCATACGGCCTATGGCTACACCTTC. Amino acids: CASSYHTAYGYTF. V gene TRBV6-5 combines with J gene TRBJ1-2; D ambiguous. The CDR3 runs 13 residues. Germline lookup yields CDR1 MNHEY and CDR2 SVGAGI. V shed 2 bases and J shed 4 bases, with 8 bases lying between them.

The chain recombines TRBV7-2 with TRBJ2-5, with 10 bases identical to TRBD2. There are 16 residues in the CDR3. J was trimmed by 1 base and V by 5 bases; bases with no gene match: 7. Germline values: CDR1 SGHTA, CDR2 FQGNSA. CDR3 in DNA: TGTGCCAGCAGCCTTTTGGCTAGCGGGGGCCAAGAGACCCAGTACTTC. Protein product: CASSLLASGGQETQYF.

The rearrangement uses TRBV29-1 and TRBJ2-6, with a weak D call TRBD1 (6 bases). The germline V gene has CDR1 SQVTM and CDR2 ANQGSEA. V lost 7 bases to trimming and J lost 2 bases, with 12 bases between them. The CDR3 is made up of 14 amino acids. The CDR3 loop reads CSDQTGTGANVLTF. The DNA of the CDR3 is TGCAGCGACCAAACAGGGACTGGGGCCAACGTCCTGACTTTC.

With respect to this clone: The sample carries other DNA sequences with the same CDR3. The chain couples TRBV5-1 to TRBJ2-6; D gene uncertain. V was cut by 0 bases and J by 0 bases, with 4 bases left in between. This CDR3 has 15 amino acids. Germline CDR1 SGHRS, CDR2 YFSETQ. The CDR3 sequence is CASSLANSGANVLTF. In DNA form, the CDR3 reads TGCGCCAGCAGCTTGGCGAACTCTGGGGCCAACGTCCTGACTTTC.